Detailed here is one T cell receptor (beta chain). V lost 6 bases, J lost 3 bases, and 12 bases lay in between. The V gene's germline CDR1 is KGHSH and CDR2 LQKENI. CDR3 length: 13 residues. The data stem from a study of blood T cell repertoires in COVID-19. Methods used by the authors: The authors estimated nucleated cell counts from reference gene primer amplification. The method was immunoSEQ multiplex PCR; TCRdb's version includes in-frame clones alone and lacks a portion of them. That table furnishes V, J and clone size, whereas the DNA furnished D and trimming. The table has approximately 21,000 clones, approximately 85% seen once.

The material sequenced was peripheral blood. The chain combines TRBV18 with TRBJ2-7; the D gene is possibly TRBD1 (7 bases). The clonotype comes from a man older than 75 with acute or convalescent COVID-19. CDR3 sequence (DNA): TGTGCCAGCTCTCCAGGGGGGAACTACGAGCAGTACTTC. The encoded protein is CASSPGGNYEQYF.